Below, 22 T cell receptor beta chains from the same sample are listed, as sequenced in a study of response to subunit inactivated influenza vaccine. Via MiXCR, TCRdb re-called the RT-PCR reads, giving one row per CDR3 protein. The sample shows 300,000 to 350,000 distinct CDR3 sequences, about a fifth of them seen only once. Sequences were derived from PBMCs from blood, sampled approximately 22 months after vaccination. These receptors originate from a man between 50 and 69 years old who received an inactivated influenza vaccine.

This clonotype has only a few counts. The J gene is TRBJ2-3, the V gene TRBV6-5; D remains ambiguous. CDR1 MNHEY and CDR2 SVGAGI come from the germline V gene. V lost 4 bases, J lost 1 base, and 12 bases lay in between. This CDR3 contains 15 residues. The CDR3 sequence: CASSLQSGGTDTQYF. For the CDR3, the DNA is TGTGCCAGCAGTTTACAGTCTGGTGGCACAGATACGCAGTATTTT.

In this sample, this clonotype turned up many times. CDR3: CSVAPLLNTEAFF. CDR3 DNA sequence: TGCAGCGTTGCCCCCCTCCTGAACACTGAAGCTTTCTTT. The chain employs TRBV29-1 and TRBJ1-1, with D unresolved. This CDR3 region has 13 residues. The germline V gene has CDR1 SQVTM and CDR2 ANQGSEA. The V end lost 4 bases, the J end lost 0 bases, and 9 bases lay between the germline ends.

The sample holds many counts of this clonotype. The chain couples TRBV20-1 to TRBJ1-5; TRBD1 aligns across 11 bases. Trimming cost V 4 bases and J 1 base; bases outside gene matches: 12. This CDR3 is 18 amino acids long. Germline V gene lookup returns CDR1 DFQATT and CDR2 SNEGSKA (reference sequence). This CDR3 is CSATGDRGSFLSNQPQHF. The CDR3 nucleotides read TGCAGTGCTACAGGGGACAGGGGGAGCTTTTTGAGCAATCAGCCCCAGCATTTT.

The rearrangement links TRBV6-1 to TRBJ2-2, with 7 bases matching TRBD2. Germline V CDR1 and CDR2: MNHNS, SASEGT. The CDR3 totals 16 residues. V dropped 2 bases and J dropped 4; count of bases not matched to a gene: 7. The CDR3 DNA reads TGTGCCAGCAGTGAACTGGGAGGGTCCGTCACCGGGGAGCTGTTTTTT. Amino acid sequence: CASSELGGSVTGELFF.

This clonotype was counted ten times or more. The chain links TRBV5-1 to TRBJ1-1, with a possible D match to TRBD1 (6 bases). CDR3 size: 15 residues. Germline V lookup: CDR1 SGHRS, CDR2 YFSETQ. Trimming took 3 bases from V and 7 from J, leaving 19 bases between them. The CDR3 nucleotides are TGCGCCAGCAGCTCTTTTGGTCGAGGGGGTGTTGAAGCTTTCTTT. It is translated as CASSSFGRGGVEAFF.

This clonotype was recorded a few times. The CDR3 protein is CASSQGVSVQASTDTQYF. The DNA of the CDR3 is TGTGCCAGCAGCCAAGGAGTTTCAGTACAGGCTAGCACAGATACGCAGTATTTT. The chain joins TRBV4-2 to TRBJ2-3, with D possibly TRBD1 on 5 matching bases. This CDR3 is 18 amino acids long. V was shortened by 1 base and J by 0 bases, with 17 bases between the two germline ends. Per germline, CDR1 LGHNA and CDR2 YNFKEQ.

This clonotype was observed at least ten times. This rearrangement joins TRBV20-1 to TRBJ1-1; D is unclear. The germline V gene encodes CDR1 DFQATT and CDR2 SNEGSKA (reference sequence). The CDR3 runs to 13 residues. The V end was cut by 5 bases, the J end by 0 bases, with 10 bases between. The chain's CDR3 is CSAYDTLNTEAFF. CDR3 sequence (DNA): TGCAGTGCTTATGACACACTGAACACTGAAGCTTTCTTT.

This chain joins TRBV15 and TRBJ2-3; tentative D call: TRBD2 (6 bases). The CDR3 covers 15 residues. Trimming left V 3 bases short and J 3 bases short, with 13 bases between. CDR1 is LNHNV, CDR2 YYDKDF, per germline (reference sequence). Here the CDR3 DNA reads TGTGCCACCAGCAGCGGGACTCCCTGGACAGATACGCAGTATTTT. It translates to CATSSGTPWTDTQYF.

In DNA, the CDR3 is TGTGCCATCGGAGAGACTGCAACTAATGAAAAACTGTTTTTT. Translating gives CAIGETATNEKLFF. This rearrangement joins TRBV10-3 to TRBJ1-4; unclear D gene. The V gene lost 8 bases and the J gene lost 0 bases, with 10 bases spanning the gap. Looked up from germline, CDR1 is ENHRY and CDR2 is SYGVKD. The CDR3 totals 14 residues.

The chain carries TRBV5-1 and TRBJ1-4; D remains unclear. CDR3 size: 14 residues. Germline CDR1 SGHRS, CDR2 YFSETQ. The ends were cut back, 1 base at V and 5 bases at J, with 9 bases in the middle. The CDR3 coding sequence is TGCGCCAGCAGCTTGAACGCAGTGAATGAAAAACTGTTTTTT. Protein product: CASSLNAVNEKLFF.

V usage is TRBV6-1 and J usage is TRBJ2-1; 8 bases map to TRBD1. With 5 bases clipped from V and 6 bases from J, the junction kept 12 bases outside the gene matches. CDR1 is MNHNS, CDR2 SASEGT, per germline. The CDR3 is 16 amino acids. The CDR3 loop is CASSPRDPGQGNEQFF. DNA of the CDR3: TGTGCCAGCAGTCCCCGGGACCCCGGACAGGGCAATGAGCAGTTCTTC.

The chain carries TRBV9 and TRBJ2-3; TRBD1 or TRBD2 may be the D gene (5 bases each). V dropped 0 bases and J dropped 1 base, with 12 bases sitting between them. The CDR3 loop spans 16 amino acids. Germline V gene data show CDR1 as SGDLS and CDR2 as YYNGEE. The DNA of the CDR3 is TGTGCCAGCAGCGTAGTGGGGCGAGGGGGCACAGATACGCAGTATTTT. Protein sequence: CASSVVGRGGTDTQYF.

This clonotype has just a few counts. V gene TRBV29-1 combines with J gene TRBJ2-2, with D possibly matching TRBD2 (5 bases). Germline lookup yields CDR1 SQVTM and CDR2 ANQGSEA. Trimming stripped 6 bases from V and 2 bases from J, with 10 bases between. This CDR3 spans 13 amino acids. CDR3: CSVNGVNTGELFF. The CDR3 bases are TGCAGCGTCAACGGGGTCAACACCGGGGAGCTGTTTTTT.

The chain recombines TRBV20-1 with TRBJ2-1, with 9 nucleotides matching TRBD2. V trimming: 1 base; J trimming: 3 bases; junction bases outside the gene matches: 4. The CDR3 totals 15 residues. The germline gives CDR1 DFQATT, CDR2 SNEGSKA (reference sequence). CDR3 nucleotide sequence: TGCAGTGCTAGAGTAGCGGGGGAACACTACAATGAGCAGTTCTTC. Amino acid sequence: CSARVAGEHYNEQFF.

The V call is TRBV28, the J call TRBJ2-1; TRBD1 might be the D (6 bases). The CDR3 is 15 residues long. V was trimmed by 3 bases and J by 4 bases, leaving 13 bases between them. In germline, CDR1 is MDHEN, CDR2 SYDVKM. CDR3 in amino acids: CASSFPSTGYNEQFF. CDR3 DNA: TGTGCCAGCAGTTTTCCCTCCACAGGGTACAATGAGCAGTTCTTC.

This clonotype was seen a few times. The V call is TRBV6-5, the J call TRBJ1-6, with D tentatively TRBD1 (6 bases). CDR3 length equals 16 residues. Trimming pared 2 bases from V and 8 bases from J, leaving 16 bases between. CDR1 and CDR2 from the germline V gene are MNHEY and SVGAGI. CDR3 DNA: TGTGCCAGCAGTTACGACGGGGGGGCGCGTGATTCACCCCTCCACTTT. Translation: CASSYDGGARDSPLHF.

This clonotype showed up just a few times. The rearrangement uses TRBV5-4 and TRBJ1-4, with 9 bases lining up with TRBD1. Germline V lookup: CDR1 SGHNT, CDR2 YYREEE (reference sequence). The CDR3 sequence is 14 residues long. The J segment lost 8 bases and the V segment lost 0 bases, leaving 2 bases of the junction unmatched. The CDR3 nucleotides are TGTGCCAGCAGCTTGGCCGGGACAGGGGAAAAACTGTTTTTT. Amino acid sequence: CASSLAGTGEKLFF. Based on the CDR3 plus reference TRBV5-4 and TRBJ1-4, the full variable domain is ETGVTQSPTHLIKTRGQQVTLRCSSQSGHNTVSWYQQALGQGPQFIFQYYREEENGRGNFPPRFSGLQFPNYSSELNVNALELDDSALYLCASSLAGTGEKLFFGSGTQLSVL.

As concerns this clonotype: This may come from a read error, since a much larger clone is one base off. The chain combines TRBV20-1 with TRBJ1-1, with D unresolved. CDR1 DFQATT and CDR2 SNEGSKA come from the germline V gene (reference sequence). This CDR3 has 19 residues. CDR3 sequence reads: CSARSPSTTLSVMNTESFF. The CDR3 DNA reads TGCAGTGCTAGAAGCCCTTCGACGACTCTGTCTGTAATGAACACTGAATCTTTCTTT.

The CDR3 reads CAISEVGNEQFF. In DNA, the CDR3 is TGTGCCATCAGTGAAGTTGGAAATGAGCAGTTCTTC. V is TRBV10-3 and J is TRBJ2-1; D unresolved. This CDR3 region has 12 residues. V shed 3 bases and J shed 7 bases, with 7 bases lying between them. Germline CDR1 ENHRY, CDR2 SYGVKD.

V usage is TRBV7-2 and J usage is TRBJ2-7; a possible D gene is TRBD2 (5 bases). Germline CDR1 SGHTA, CDR2 FQGNSA. The V and J ends lost 5 bases and 3 bases respectively, with 11 bases between them. The CDR3 is 13 amino acids. This CDR3 is CASSRREDYEQYF. The CDR3 DNA follows: TGTGCCAGCAGCCGTCGGGAAGACTACGAGCAGTACTTC.

The rearrangement links TRBV6-5 to TRBJ1-6; D might be TRBD1 (5 bases). The CDR3 loop spans 16 amino acids. Germline V gene sequence: CDR1 MNHEY, CDR2 SVGAGI. The ends were cut back, 0 bases at V and 6 bases at J, with 12 bases in the middle. For the CDR3, the DNA is TGTGCCAGCAGTTACTCGACAGCTTCCCTTAATTCACCCCTCCACTTT. Residues: CASSYSTASLNSPLHF.

The J gene is TRBJ2-2, the V gene TRBV7-9, with no clear D. CDR3 length equals 17 residues. In germline, CDR1 is SEHNR, CDR2 FQNEAQ (reference sequence). Trimming left V 3 bases short and J 2 bases short, with 16 bases between. The DNA for the CDR3 is TGTGCCAGCAGCTTCTCCCGCCGGATTCCTAACACCGGGGAGCTGTTTTTT. Residues: CASSFSRRIPNTGELFF.